The present T cell receptor (beta chain) was sequenced within a study of T-cell reconstitution after alpha-beta-depleted transplantation in children. Whole-study results and caveats: Alpha-beta T cells present about two months after transplant were reported to originate from several hundred expanded graft clones. Recipient T cells and thymic progenitors that survived were the source of the high TCRbeta diversity seen at day 60 in some patients.

This clonotype was seen only a few times. Its specificity is not known. During its preparation, the TCRbeta library received unique molecular identifiers. From the PCR reads, TCRdb called clonotypes with MiXCR, one entry per CDR3 protein. Of about 260,000 distinct CDR3 sequences in the sample, 11% are singletons; the top ten hold around 22%. CDR3 length: 17 amino acids. Trimming cost V 2 bases and J 2 bases, with 16 bases left between them. Per the germline V gene, CDR1 is KGHSH and CDR2 is LQKENI. The genes are TRBV18 and TRBJ1-5; D may be TRBD1 (6 bases). Source: peripheral blood, taken 180 days after TCRalphabeta/CD19-depleted stem cell transplant. This TCR was sampled from a male patient between 2 and 15 years old who had a stem cell transplant for chronic granulomatous disease, so the T cells may come from the graft donor. CDR3 DNA sequence: TGTGCCAGCTCACCATTGGACAGCCTCCGGGGCAATCAGCCCCAGCATTTT. This codes for CASSPLDSLRGNQPQHF.